A selection of T cell receptor beta chains follows, all from one sample in a study of breast tumors, draining lymph nodes, adjacent tissues. TCRdb analysed the multiplex PCR reads with MiXCR anew, one entry per CDR3 protein. Of under 70,000 distinct CDR3 sequences in the sample, around 43% were seen once. Sequences were obtained from breast tumor tissue. The receptors shown here come from a female donor with breast cancer. Some clones in this sample may be carry-over from other donors' samples. CDR3s include the opening cysteine and the closing phenylalanine or tryptophan. The D gene is left open where the match is weak. Expanded clones get a size class; other rows say once, few or many, or leave the size out.

.	TRBV6-5	.	TRBJ1-3	CASSHSDAGGGAGNTIYF	TGTGCCAGCAGTCACTCGGATGCCGGCGGGGGGGCTGGAAACACCATATATTTT
.	TRBV7-6	.	TRBJ2-5	CASSRKGETQYF	TGTGCCAGCTCTAGAAAAGGGGAGACCCAGTACTTC
.	TRBV7-9	TRBD1	TRBJ1-1	CASIPKTTGVVSEAFF	TGTGCCAGCATCCCAAAGACAACAGGGGTGGTGTCTGAAGCTTTCTTT
.	TRBV10-2	.	TRBJ2-5	CASSGGTSRETQYF	TGCGCCAGCAGTGGGGGAACTAGCAGGGAGACCCAGTACTTC
many	TRBV11-1	TRBD1	TRBJ2-2	CASSLALRDRWANTGELFF	TGTGCCAGCAGCTTAGCGCTAAGGGACAGGTGGGCGAACACCGGGGAGCTGTTTTTT
many	TRBV6-2/TRBV6-3	.	TRBJ2-1	CASSRITEQFF	TGTGCCAGCAGTAGAATCACTGAGCAGTTCTTC
.	TRBV7-6	.	TRBJ2-2	CASSSRTAGAGELFF	TGTGCCAGCAGCTCCCGGACCGCGGGTGCCGGGGAGCTGTTTTTT
many	TRBV20-1	.	TRBJ2-7	CSARDLDPSGIYEQYF	TGCAGTGCTAGAGATCTAGATCCCTCCGGAATCTACGAGCAGTACTTC
.	TRBV7-2	.	TRBJ2-1	CASSLEGILRQNEQFF	TGTGCCAGCAGCTTGGAGGGGATATTGCGTCAAAATGAGCAGTTCTTC
many	TRBV4-2	.	TRBJ1-2	CASSQDQAGNNYGYTF	TGTGCCAGCAGCCAAGATCAGGCAGGGAATAACTATGGCTACACCTTC
.	TRBV20-1	.	TRBJ2-7	CSARDLTSGVTEQYF	TGCAGTGCTAGAGACCTGACTAGTGGGGTGACCGAGCAGTACTTC
.	TRBV4-2	.	TRBJ2-1	CASSQDTEQFF	TGTGCCAGCAGCCAAGACACTGAGCAGTTCTTC
many	TRBV20-1	TRBD2	TRBJ2-5	CSAHLSGGVGETQYF	TGCAGTGCCCATCTTAGCGGGGGGGTTGGGGAGACCCAGTACTTC
many	TRBV18	TRBD2	TRBJ2-7	CASSPTSAEPYEQYF	TGTGCCAGCTCACCGACTAGCGCGGAACCGTACGAGCAGTACTTC
.	TRBV20-1	TRBD1	TRBJ2-2	CSARNKTGSSGELFF	TGCAGTGCTAGAAATAAGACAGGGTCCTCCGGGGAGCTGTTTTTT
once	TRBV5-1	TRBD2	TRBJ2-2	CASSLSTSGDPNTGELFF	TGCGCCAGCAGCTTGAGTACTAGCGGAGACCCGAACACCGGGGAGCTGTTTTTT